This TCR beta chain came from a study of T cell responses to AZD1222 COVID-19 vaccine. Background on the study: Second-dose recipients at about 4 or about 12 weeks were treated as one pooled group.

Study-wide results and limits: Most donors were white British and more were female, and clonal diversity was possibly underestimated.

Comments on this clone: What it binds is not known.

The V gene lost 5 bases and the J gene lost 1 base, with 6 bases spanning the gap. CDR1 and CDR2 (germline): LNHDA, SQIVND (reference sequence). The CDR3 has 13 amino acids. Using immunoSEQ multiplex PCR, the repertoire was profiled, and TCRdb retains in-frame clones only, with some absent. This sample has some 180,000 clones, with about 92% found just once. The sample in question was peripheral blood, obtained on day 0 of AZD1222 vaccination. This chain links TRBV19 with TRBJ1-5; D ambiguous. This clonotype was obtained from an adult in good health. The CDR3 loop reads CASSSSSNQPQHF. The CDR3 nucleotides are TGTGCCAGTAGTTCGAGCAGCAATCAGCCCCAGCATTTT.